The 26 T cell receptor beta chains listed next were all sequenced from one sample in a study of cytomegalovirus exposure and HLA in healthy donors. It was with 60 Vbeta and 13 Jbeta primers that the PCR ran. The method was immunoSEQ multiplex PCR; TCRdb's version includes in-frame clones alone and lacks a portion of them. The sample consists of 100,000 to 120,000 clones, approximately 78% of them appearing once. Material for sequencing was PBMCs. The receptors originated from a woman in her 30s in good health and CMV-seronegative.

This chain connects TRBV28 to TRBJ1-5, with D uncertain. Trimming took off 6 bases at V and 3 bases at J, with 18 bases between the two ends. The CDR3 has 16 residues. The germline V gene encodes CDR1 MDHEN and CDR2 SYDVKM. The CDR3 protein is CASSPRAFYPNQPQHF. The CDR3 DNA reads TGTGCCAGCAGCCCCCGCGCGTTTTATCCCAATCAGCCCCAGCATTTT.

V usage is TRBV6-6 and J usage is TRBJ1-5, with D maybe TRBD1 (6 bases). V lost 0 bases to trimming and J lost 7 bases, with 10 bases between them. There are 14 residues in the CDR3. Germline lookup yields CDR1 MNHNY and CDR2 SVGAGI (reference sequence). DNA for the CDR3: TGTGCCAGCAGTTACTCCCCGGGGGGCCAGCCCCAGCATTTT. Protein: CASSYSPGGQPQHF.

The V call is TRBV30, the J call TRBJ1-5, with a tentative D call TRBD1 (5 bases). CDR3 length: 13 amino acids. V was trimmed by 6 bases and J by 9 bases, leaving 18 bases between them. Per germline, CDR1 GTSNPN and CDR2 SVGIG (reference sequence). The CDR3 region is CACQPGGSRPQHF. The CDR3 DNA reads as TGTGCCTGCCAACCGGGGGGGTCCCGGCCCCAGCATTTT.

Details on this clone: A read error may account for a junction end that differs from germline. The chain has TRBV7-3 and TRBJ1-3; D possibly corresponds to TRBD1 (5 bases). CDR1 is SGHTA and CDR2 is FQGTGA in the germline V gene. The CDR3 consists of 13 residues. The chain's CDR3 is CASSLRRGGTIYF. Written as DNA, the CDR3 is TGTGCCAGCAGTTTAAGGCGGGGGGGCACCATATATTTT.

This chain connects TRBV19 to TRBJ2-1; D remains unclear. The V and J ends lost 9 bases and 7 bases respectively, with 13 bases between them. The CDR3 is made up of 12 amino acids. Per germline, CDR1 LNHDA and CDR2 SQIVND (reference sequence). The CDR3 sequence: CASLGGANEQFF. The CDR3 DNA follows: TGTGCCAGCCTTGGTGGAGCGAATGAGCAGTTCTTC.

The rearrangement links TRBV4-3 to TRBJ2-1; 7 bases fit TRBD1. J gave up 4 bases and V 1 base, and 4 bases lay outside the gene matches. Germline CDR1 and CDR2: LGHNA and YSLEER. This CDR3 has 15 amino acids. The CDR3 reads CASSQAQGQYNEQFF. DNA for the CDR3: TGCGCCAGCAGCCAAGCGCAGGGACAGTACAATGAGCAGTTCTTC.

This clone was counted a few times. The CDR3 DNA reads TGTGCCAGCAGCTTGGCTCGTCGGGACAGATTGGCGCAGTACTTC. As protein: CASSLARRDRLAQYF. This chain uses TRBV5-6 with TRBJ2-7; 7 bases fit TRBD1. The CDR3 is 15 amino acids. CDR1 is SGHDT and CDR2 is YYEEEE in the germline V gene. J lost 9 bases, V lost 0 bases, and 12 bases had no gene match.

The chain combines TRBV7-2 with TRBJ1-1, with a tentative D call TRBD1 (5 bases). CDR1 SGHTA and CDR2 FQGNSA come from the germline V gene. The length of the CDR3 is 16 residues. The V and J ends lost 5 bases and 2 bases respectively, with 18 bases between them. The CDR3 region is CASSLRGEPKNTEAFF. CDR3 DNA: TGTGCCAGCAGCCTACGGGGGGAACCCAAAAACACTGAAGCTTTCTTT.

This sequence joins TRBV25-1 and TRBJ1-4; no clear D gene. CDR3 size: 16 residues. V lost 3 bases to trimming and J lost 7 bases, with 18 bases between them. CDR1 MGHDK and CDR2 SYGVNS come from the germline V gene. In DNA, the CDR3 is TGTGCCAGCAGTGATCGTTTGGAGGGAGGCGGTGAAAAACTGTTTTTT. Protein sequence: CASSDRLEGGGEKLFF.

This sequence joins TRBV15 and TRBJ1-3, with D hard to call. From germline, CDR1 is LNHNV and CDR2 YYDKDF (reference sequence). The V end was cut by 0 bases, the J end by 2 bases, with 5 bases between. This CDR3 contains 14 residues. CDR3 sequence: CATSRDPAGNTIYF. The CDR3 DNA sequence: TGTGCCACCAGCAGAGACCCGGCTGGAAACACCATATATTTT.

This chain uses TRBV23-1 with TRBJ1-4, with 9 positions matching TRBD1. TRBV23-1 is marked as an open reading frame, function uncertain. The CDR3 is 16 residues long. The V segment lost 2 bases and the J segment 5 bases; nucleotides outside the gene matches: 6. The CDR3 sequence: CASSQVNRGRNEKLFF. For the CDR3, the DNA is TGCGCCAGCAGTCAAGTTAACAGGGGGCGAAATGAAAAACTGTTTTTT.

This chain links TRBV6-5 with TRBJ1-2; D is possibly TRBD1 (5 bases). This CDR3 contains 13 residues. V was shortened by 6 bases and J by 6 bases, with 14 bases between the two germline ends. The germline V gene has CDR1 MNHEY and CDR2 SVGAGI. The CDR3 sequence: CASSREGLDGYTF. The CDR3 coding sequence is TGTGCCAGCAGCAGGGAGGGATTGGATGGCTACACCTTC.

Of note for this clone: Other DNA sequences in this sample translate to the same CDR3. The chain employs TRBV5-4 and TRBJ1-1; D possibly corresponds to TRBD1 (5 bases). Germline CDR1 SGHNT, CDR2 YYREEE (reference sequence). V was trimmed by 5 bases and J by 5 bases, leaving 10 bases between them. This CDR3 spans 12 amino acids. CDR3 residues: CASSLGVTEAFF. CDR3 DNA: TGTGCCAGCAGTCTAGGGGTAACTGAAGCTTTCTTT.

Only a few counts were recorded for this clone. CDR3 bases: TGTGCCAGCTCACTCGGACAGCCAAATAGCAATCAGCCCCAGCATTTT. It codes for CASSLGQPNSNQPQHF. This chain joins TRBV18 and TRBJ1-5; weak D call: TRBD1 (6 bases). V was cut by 4 bases and J by 0 bases, with 13 bases left in between. This CDR3 comprises 16 residues. CDR1 is KGHSH and CDR2 is LQKENI in the germline V gene.

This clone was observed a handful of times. CDR3 sequence reads: CATSRDGIGGYQETQYF. The CDR3 DNA is TGTGCCACCAGCAGAGATGGTATCGGGGGGTACCAAGAGACCCAGTACTTC. The chain uses TRBV15 and TRBJ2-5, with 7 bases matching TRBD2. CDR3 size: 17 residues. Germline V gene sequence: CDR1 LNHNV, CDR2 YYDKDF (reference sequence). The trim removed 0 bases at V and 0 bases at J, leaving 7 bases unmatched.

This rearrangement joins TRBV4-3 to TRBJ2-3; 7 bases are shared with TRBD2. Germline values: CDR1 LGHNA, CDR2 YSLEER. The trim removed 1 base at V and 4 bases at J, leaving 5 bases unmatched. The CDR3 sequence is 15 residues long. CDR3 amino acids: CASSQAWAGADTQYF. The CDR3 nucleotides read TGCGCCAGCAGCCAAGCATGGGCGGGAGCAGATACGCAGTATTTT.

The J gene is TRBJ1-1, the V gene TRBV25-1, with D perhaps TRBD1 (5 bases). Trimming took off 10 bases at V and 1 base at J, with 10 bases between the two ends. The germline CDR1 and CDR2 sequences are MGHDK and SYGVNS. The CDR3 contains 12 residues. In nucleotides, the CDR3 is TGTGCCACCAAAACAGGGAACACTGAAGCTTTCTTT. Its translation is CATKTGNTEAFF.

CDR3 region: CASSLVGTSDYEQYF. CDR3 nucleotides: TGTGCCAGCAGCTTAGTAGGGACTAGTGACTACGAGCAGTACTTC. This rearrangement joins TRBV7-2 to TRBJ2-7; 8 positions agree with TRBD2. The trim removed 1 base at V and 3 bases at J, leaving 5 bases unmatched. CDR1 and CDR2 from the germline V gene are SGHTA and FQGNSA. The CDR3 sequence is 15 residues long.

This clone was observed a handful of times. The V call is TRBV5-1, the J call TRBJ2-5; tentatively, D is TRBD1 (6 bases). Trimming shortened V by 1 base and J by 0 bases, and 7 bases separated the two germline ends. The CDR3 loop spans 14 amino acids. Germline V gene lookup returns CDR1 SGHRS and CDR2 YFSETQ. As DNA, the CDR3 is TGCGCCAGCAGCTTGACAGGGCACCAAGAGACCCAGTACTTC. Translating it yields CASSLTGHQETQYF.

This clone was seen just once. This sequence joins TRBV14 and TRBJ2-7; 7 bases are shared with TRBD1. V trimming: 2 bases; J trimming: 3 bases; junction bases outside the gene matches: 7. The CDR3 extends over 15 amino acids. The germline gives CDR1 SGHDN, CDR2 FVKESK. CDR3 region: CASSQMGQSNYEQYF. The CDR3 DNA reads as TGTGCCAGCAGCCAAATGGGACAGAGCAACTACGAGCAGTACTTC.

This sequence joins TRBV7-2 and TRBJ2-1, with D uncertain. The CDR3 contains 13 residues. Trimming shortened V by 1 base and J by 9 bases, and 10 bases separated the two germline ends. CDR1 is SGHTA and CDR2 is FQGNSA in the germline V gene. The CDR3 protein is CASSLVVRPEQFF. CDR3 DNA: TGTGCCAGCAGCTTAGTAGTCAGGCCTGAGCAGTTCTTC.

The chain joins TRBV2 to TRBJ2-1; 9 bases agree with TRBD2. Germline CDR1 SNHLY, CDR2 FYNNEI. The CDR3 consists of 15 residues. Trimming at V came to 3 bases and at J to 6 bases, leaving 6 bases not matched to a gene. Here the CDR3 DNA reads TGTGCCAGCAGTGATGTAGCGGGAGAAGTCAATGAGCAGTTCTTC. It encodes CASSDVAGEVNEQFF.

CDR3 loop: CASSLGAGGEQYF. The DNA of the CDR3 is TGTGCCAGCAGTTTGGGGGCAGGGGGCGAGCAGTACTTC. This chain links TRBV25-1 with TRBJ2-7, with 7 bases identical to TRBD1. The CDR3 has 13 amino acids. V trimming: 5 bases; J trimming: 6 bases; junction bases outside the gene matches: 7. Germline V lookup: CDR1 MGHDK, CDR2 SYGVNS.

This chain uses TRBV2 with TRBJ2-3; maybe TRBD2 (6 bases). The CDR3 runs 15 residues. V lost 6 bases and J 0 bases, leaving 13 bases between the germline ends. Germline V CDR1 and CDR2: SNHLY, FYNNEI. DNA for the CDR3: TGTGCCAGCAGCTACAACGGGGGAAGCACAGATACGCAGTATTTT. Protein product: CASSYNGGSTDTQYF.

DNA for the CDR3: TGTGCCAGCAGTCTCGAGACAGGGGGAGATCCTGAAGCTTTCTTT. Amino acids: CASSLETGGDPEAFF. The rearrangement uses TRBV28 and TRBJ1-1; the match to TRBD1 covers 9 bases. V trimming: 5 bases; J trimming: 6 bases; junction bases outside the gene matches: 10. The CDR3 spans 15 residues. Germline CDR1 reads MDHEN; CDR2 reads SYDVKM.

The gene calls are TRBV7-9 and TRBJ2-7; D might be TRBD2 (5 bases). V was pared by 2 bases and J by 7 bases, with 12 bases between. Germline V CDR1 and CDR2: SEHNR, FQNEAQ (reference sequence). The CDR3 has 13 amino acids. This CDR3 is CASSLIPSFEQYF. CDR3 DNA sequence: TGTGCCAGCAGCTTAATTCCTAGCTTTGAGCAGTACTTC.